What follows describes a single TCR beta chain. This record belongs to a study of blood T cell repertoires in COVID-19. Study information: PBMCs, B-cell-depleted T cells, or T cells were the source of the cDNA or gDNA that made up the material.

From germline, CDR1 is LGHNA and CDR2 YSLEER. J gave up 6 bases and V 4 bases, and 8 bases lay outside the gene matches. The CDR3 totals 16 residues. Methods used by the authors: It was from reference gene primer amplification that nucleated cell counts were estimated. Profiled with immunoSEQ multiplex PCR; TCRdb holds only in-frame clones, not every one. Clone size and V and J calls were adopted from that table, with D and trimming inferred from the DNA. The data contain 150,000 or so clones, about nine tenths of them singletons. The clonotype originates from a man aged 25 to 40 with COVID-19, enrolled during active disease. Sequencing was done on a sample of peripheral blood. V usage is TRBV4-3 and J usage is TRBJ2-1, with 11 bases aligning to TRBD2. The CDR3 DNA is TGCGCCAGCAGCCTCGAACTAGCGGGGGCTTTCAATGAGCAGTTCTTC. It specifies CASSLELAGAFNEQFF.